Below, 18 T cell receptor beta chains from the same sample are listed, as sequenced in a study of T cell responses to AZD1222 COVID-19 vaccine. Sequenced by immunoSEQ multiplex PCR; TCRdb stores in-frame clones only, minus some. The sample lists about 140,000 clones; roughly 89% were seen once. The specimen was peripheral blood, collected on day 0 of AZD1222 vaccination. The receptor source for this set is an adult in good health.

This chain links TRBV6-1 with TRBJ1-5; 7 nucleotides align to TRBD1. The length of the CDR3 is 15 residues. Germline V CDR1 and CDR2: MNHNS, SASEGT. V shed 10 bases, J shed 3 bases, and the junction held 12 bases outside the gene matches. The CDR3 sequence: CATYRTGENNQPQHF. CDR3 bases: TGTGCCACTTATAGGACAGGAGAAAACAATCAGCCCCAGCATTTT.

This chain's CDR3 is CASSQDPAGNTIYF. CDR3 nucleotide sequence: TGCGCCAGCAGCCAAGATCCAGCTGGAAACACCATATATTTT. The chain is built from TRBV4-1 and TRBJ1-3; D gene ambiguous. V was pared by 0 bases and J by 2 bases, with 5 bases between. Per germline, CDR1 MGHRA and CDR2 YSYEKL. The CDR3 extends over 14 amino acids.

The J gene is TRBJ2-7, the V gene TRBV4-1, with 8 bases fitting TRBD1. CDR3 size: 15 residues. Trimming cost V 0 bases and J 6 bases; bases outside gene matches: 7. The germline CDR1 and CDR2 sequences are MGHRA and YSYEKL. The CDR3 spells CASSQDWWTGFEQYF. CDR3 nucleotide sequence: TGCGCCAGCAGCCAAGATTGGTGGACAGGGTTCGAGCAGTACTTC.

This rearrangement joins TRBV5-1 to TRBJ2-7; D gene ambiguous. CDR1 and CDR2 from the germline V gene are SGHRS and YFSETQ. V was shortened by 0 bases and J by 6 bases, with 16 bases between the two germline ends. The CDR3 sequence is 15 residues long. The CDR3, as DNA: TGCGCCAGCAGCTTGGTTAGCTCCACGACTGGCGAGCAGTACTTC. As protein: CASSLVSSTTGEQYF.

In this sample, this clone turned up once. The chain is built from TRBV24-1 and TRBJ1-2; no firm D call. V gave up 4 bases and J gave up 3 bases, with 17 bases separating them. CDR3 length: 16 amino acids. The germline V gene has CDR1 KGHDR and CDR2 SFDVKD. CDR3 loop: CATSDRTVGVDYGYTF. Here the CDR3 DNA reads TGTGCCACCAGTGACCGAACCGTCGGAGTGGACTATGGCTACACCTTC.

V and J are TRBV5-4 and TRBJ2-7; 10 nucleotides agree with TRBD1. V gave up 0 bases and J gave up 7 bases; unmatched junction bases: 4. This CDR3 has 14 residues. Germline V gene data show CDR1 as SGHNT and CDR2 as YYREEE (reference sequence). The CDR3 loop reads CASSLGGQGWEQYF. The CDR3 nucleotides are TGTGCCAGCAGCTTGGGGGGACAGGGGTGGGAGCAGTACTTC. The full variable domain, rest sourced from reference TRBV5-4 and TRBJ2-7, is ETGVTQSPTHLIKTRGQQVTLRCSSQSGHNTVSWYQQALGQGPQFIFQYYREEENGRGNFPPRFSGLQFPNYSSELNVNALELDDSALYLCASSLGGQGWEQYFGPGTRLTVT.

The V gene is TRBV7-9, the J gene TRBJ1-1; possibly TRBD1 for D (6 bases). The germline CDR1 and CDR2 sequences are SEHNR and FQNEAQ (reference sequence). CDR3 size: 14 residues. Trimming pared 4 bases from V and 8 bases from J, leaving 17 bases between. For the CDR3, the DNA is TGTGCCAGCAGCTCGATACAGGGAAAGGGGGAAGCTTTCTTT. This codes for CASSSIQGKGEAFF.

The chain has TRBV30 and TRBJ1-2, with D perhaps matching TRBD1 (5 bases). Between the trimmed V and J ends, which lost 5 bases and 2 bases, there was a span of 27 bases. The CDR3 consists of 18 residues. Germline CDR1 GTSNPN, CDR2 SVGIG (reference sequence). The CDR3 region is CAWGRHGGSTKRNYGYTF. The CDR3, as DNA: TGTGCCTGGGGGCGGCATGGGGGTTCAACGAAAAGAAACTATGGCTACACCTTC.

The V gene is TRBV10-3, the J gene TRBJ1-4; TRBD1 might be the D (5 bases). This CDR3 comprises 14 residues. The V and J ends lost 4 bases and 8 bases respectively, with 14 bases between them. Germline CDR1 ENHRY, CDR2 SYGVKD. The CDR3 loop reads CAISVGREGEKLFF. In DNA, the CDR3 is TGTGCCATCAGTGTAGGCAGGGAAGGAGAAAAACTGTTTTTT.

The V call is TRBV18, the J call TRBJ1-3; 10 bases map to TRBD1. The germline CDR1 and CDR2 sequences are KGHSH and LQKENI. V dropped 3 bases and J dropped 3; count of bases not matched to a gene: 5. The CDR3 runs 16 residues. In nucleotides, the CDR3 is TGTGCCAGCTCACCTTCCGGGACAGGGGTTGGAAACACCATATATTTT. This encodes CASSPSGTGVGNTIYF. The complete variable domain, with remaining parts taken from reference TRBV18 and TRBJ1-3, reads NAGVMQNPRHLVRRRGQEARLRCSPMKGHSHVYWYRQLPEEGLKFMVYLQKENIIDESGMPKERFSAEFPKEGPSILRIQQVVRGDSAAYFCASSPSGTGVGNTIYFGEGSWLTVV.

The chain has TRBV5-4 and TRBJ2-3, with 9 bases lining up with TRBD2. CDR3 length: 15 residues. CDR1 SGHNT and CDR2 YYREEE come from the germline V gene (reference sequence). Germline trimming cut 2 bases from V and 4 bases from J; bases unmatched to any gene: 5. The CDR3 sequence: CASSFIAGVSDTQYF. The CDR3 DNA follows: TGTGCCAGCAGCTTTATAGCGGGAGTCTCAGATACGCAGTATTTT.

V and J are TRBV13 and TRBJ2-7, with 12 nucleotides matching TRBD2. This CDR3 has 16 residues. V was pared by 8 bases and J by 6 bases, with 14 bases of the junction left unmatched. Per germline, CDR1 PRHDT and CDR2 FYEKMQ (reference sequence). The CDR3 here is CASSEQTSGRRREQYF. The CDR3 region has the DNA TGTGCCAGCTCGGAACAAACTAGCGGGAGGCGGCGCGAGCAGTACTTC. The entire variable domain, with the rest obtained from reference TRBV13 and TRBJ2-7, is as follows: AAGVIQSPRHLIKEKRETATLKCYPIPRHDTVYWYQQGPGQDPQFLISFYEKMQSDKGSIPDRFSAQQFSDYHSELNMSSLELGDSALYFCASSEQTSGRRREQYFGPGTRLTVT.

The V call is TRBV18, the J call TRBJ2-7, with D tentatively TRBD2 (7 bases). With 0 bases removed from V and 2 bases from J, the gap between germline ends came to 14 bases. CDR1 and CDR2 (germline): KGHSH, LQKENI. The CDR3 sequence is 16 residues long. CDR3 bases: TGTGCCAGCTCACCACCCCAAGGGGGGAGGGCCTACGAGCAGTACTTC. Translation: CASSPPQGGRAYEQYF.

The V gene is TRBV27, the J gene TRBJ1-6; D unresolved. CDR1 is MNHEY, CDR2 SMNVEV, per germline (reference sequence). V dropped 6 bases and J dropped 0 bases, with 12 bases sitting between them. This CDR3 comprises 16 residues. The CDR3 DNA follows: TGTGCCAGCAGCTCCGAAGTGAGCTCCTATAATTCACCCCTCCACTTT. Amino acid sequence: CASSSEVSSYNSPLHF.

CDR3 coding DNA: TGTGCCAGCAGTTACTCGGTTTCGTCGGGAGAGACCCAGTACTTC. As protein: CASSYSVSSGETQYF. This chain links TRBV6-5 with TRBJ2-5; D is unclear. Germline V gene lookup returns CDR1 MNHEY and CDR2 SVGAGI. The CDR3 is made up of 15 amino acids. Trimming removed 0 bases from V and 4 bases from J, with 12 bases in between.

The V call is TRBV5-1, the J call TRBJ1-6, with D uncertain. The germline V gene encodes CDR1 SGHRS and CDR2 YFSETQ. The CDR3 length is 16 residues. The V end was cut by 0 bases, the J end by 4 bases, with 11 bases between. CDR3 nucleotide sequence: TGCGCCAGCAGCTTGGTAGGCGGCCAGTATAATTCACCCCTCCACTTT. As protein: CASSLVGGQYNSPLHF.

The J gene is TRBJ2-7, the V gene TRBV7-2; D is ambiguous. Trimming shortened V by 5 bases and J by 4 bases, and 12 bases separated the two germline ends. In germline, CDR1 is SGHTA, CDR2 FQGNSA. This CDR3 spans 13 amino acids. The CDR3 region is CASSVQIVYEQYF. The CDR3 DNA reads TGTGCCAGCAGCGTCCAAATTGTGTACGAGCAGTACTTC.

The rearrangement links TRBV5-1 to TRBJ2-5; D might be TRBD2 (7 bases). CDR1 and CDR2 from the germline V gene are SGHRS and YFSETQ. Trimming left V 1 base short and J 4 bases short, with 17 bases between. The CDR3 is 16 residues long. The CDR3 nucleotides read TGCGCCAGCAGCTTGTTCGAGGGGGGAGGGAGAGAGACCCAGTACTTC. Protein product: CASSLFEGGGRETQYF.